A selection of T cell receptor beta chains follows, all from one sample in a study of T-cell reconstitution after alpha-beta-depleted transplantation in children. TCRdb recomputed calls from the PCR reads with MiXCR, one row per CDR3 protein. The repertoire holds 300,000 or so distinct CDR3 sequences, with more than 8% as singletons. Specimen: PBMCs from the stem cell graft donor, collected from the stem cell graft. The receptor source for this set is a human donor who donated a stem cell graft to a child with SCID. Both conserved end residues are part of each CDR3. A D gene is named only where the DNA matches it firmly. Clone size is stated in some rows and not others, as once, few, many or a class when expanded.

CDR3 protein: CASARGGWHTGELFF; CDR3 DNA: TGTGCCAGTGCCCGAGGGGGCTGGCACACCGGGGAGCTGTTTTTT; V gene: TRBV6-1; J gene: TRBJ2-2; D gene: TRBD1; clone size: .
CDR3 protein: CASRQAGDSGANVLTF; CDR3 DNA: TGCGCCAGCAGGCAAGCGGGGGACTCTGGGGCCAACGTCCTGACTTTC; V gene: TRBV5-1; J gene: TRBJ2-6; D gene: TRBD2; clone size: many
CDR3 protein: CASSLAGSTGELFF; CDR3 DNA: TGTGCCAGCAGCTTAGCGGGGAGCACCGGGGAGCTGTTTTTT; V gene: TRBV11-3; J gene: TRBJ2-2; D gene: .; clone size: many
CDR3 protein: CSARGVRDSNQPQHF; CDR3 DNA: TGCAGTGCTAGAGGCGTCCGGGACAGCAATCAGCCCCAGCATTTT; V gene: TRBV20-1; J gene: TRBJ1-5; D gene: .; clone size: few
CDR3 protein: CASSFGVGQPQHF; CDR3 DNA: TGTGCCAGCAGCTTTGGGGTTGGTCAGCCCCAGCATTTT; V gene: TRBV7-3; J gene: TRBJ1-5; D gene: .; clone size: few
CDR3 protein: CASSQDLTENNEQFF; CDR3 DNA: TGTGCCAGCAGCCAAGACCTGACAGAGAACAATGAGCAGTTCTTC; V gene: TRBV4-2; J gene: TRBJ2-1; D gene: .; clone size: many
CDR3 protein: CASSLPVGGTDTQYF; CDR3 DNA: TGTGCCAGCAGCCTTCCGGTGGGGGGCACAGATACGCAGTATTTT; V gene: TRBV7-6; J gene: TRBJ2-3; D gene: .; clone size: few
CDR3 protein: CSANLLGRPAQETQYF; CDR3 DNA: TGCAGTGCTAATCTCTTGGGGCGTCCCGCCCAAGAGACCCAGTACTTC; V gene: TRBV20-1; J gene: TRBJ2-5; D gene: .; clone size: .
CDR3 protein: CASSFNRGRGYTF; CDR3 DNA: TGTGCCAGCAGTTTTAACAGGGGGCGTGGCTACACCTTC; V gene: TRBV27; J gene: TRBJ1-2; D gene: TRBD1; clone size: few
CDR3 protein: CAILIAGEHEEETQYF; CDR3 DNA: TGTGCCATCTTGATAGCGGGGGAGCACGAAGAAGAGACCCAGTACTTC; V gene: TRBV12-3/TRBV12-4; J gene: TRBJ2-5; D gene: TRBD2; clone size: .
CDR3 protein: CASSSHLLAPETQYF; CDR3 DNA: TGTGCCAGCAGCTCGCATCTGCTAGCACCAGAGACCCAGTACTTC; V gene: TRBV5-6; J gene: TRBJ2-5; D gene: .; clone size: .
CDR3 protein: CASSLEILQETQYF; CDR3 DNA: TGTGCCAGCAGTTTGGAAATTCTCCAAGAGACCCAGTACTTC; V gene: TRBV12-3/TRBV12-4; J gene: TRBJ2-5; D gene: .; clone size: many
CDR3 protein: CASSLQFGGSTDTQYF; CDR3 DNA: TGTGCCAGCAGCTTACAGTTCGGGGGTAGCACAGATACGCAGTATTTT; V gene: TRBV13; J gene: TRBJ2-3; D gene: .; clone size: .
CDR3 protein: CSASQASGGRQETQYF; CDR3 DNA: TGCAGTGCTAGTCAGGCTAGCGGGGGGAGGCAAGAGACCCAGTACTTC; V gene: TRBV20-1; J gene: TRBJ2-5; D gene: TRBD2; clone size: many
CDR3 protein: CASSLDQRRGAGDTQYF; CDR3 DNA: TGTGCCAGCAGCTTAGATCAGCGGCGGGGGGCAGGAGATACGCAGTATTTT; V gene: TRBV11-2; J gene: TRBJ2-3; D gene: TRBD2; clone size: few
CDR3 protein: CASSLAPGHLLSYNEQFF; CDR3 DNA: TGTGCCAGCAGTTTAGCACCTGGACACCTACTGTCCTACAATGAGCAGTTCTTC; V gene: TRBV12-3/TRBV12-4; J gene: TRBJ2-1; D gene: .; clone size: .
CDR3 protein: CASSPGRGGRYEQYF; CDR3 DNA: TGTGCCAGCAGCCCTGGCAGGGGAGGTCGCTACGAGCAGTACTTC; V gene: TRBV7-9; J gene: TRBJ2-7; D gene: .; clone size: few
CDR3 protein: CATSRGAGAESPLHF; CDR3 DNA: TGTGCCACCAGCAGGGGTGCGGGGGCCGAGTCACCCCTCCACTTT; V gene: TRBV15; J gene: TRBJ1-6; D gene: .; clone size: few
CDR3 protein: CAISSTGSTYEQYF; CDR3 DNA: TGTGCCATCAGTTCGACAGGGTCCACCTACGAGCAGTACTTC; V gene: TRBV10-3; J gene: TRBJ2-7; D gene: TRBD1; clone size: few
CDR3 protein: CASGMVTGETQYF; CDR3 DNA: TGCGCCAGTGGTATGGTTACAGGAGAGACCCAGTACTTC; V gene: TRBV5-1; J gene: TRBJ2-5; D gene: .; clone size: few
CDR3 protein: CSVPRSSGELFF; CDR3 DNA: TGCAGCGTCCCCAGGAGCTCCGGGGAGCTGTTTTTT; V gene: TRBV29-1; J gene: TRBJ2-2; D gene: .; clone size: few
CDR3 protein: CASSAGTGMVSGNTIYF; CDR3 DNA: TGTGCCAGCAGCGCGGGGACAGGGATGGTCTCTGGAAACACCATATATTTT; V gene: TRBV9; J gene: TRBJ1-3; D gene: TRBD1; clone size: .
CDR3 protein: CSVEDRRVWDTQYF; CDR3 DNA: TGCAGCGTTGAAGATCGAAGGGTCTGGGATACGCAGTATTTT; V gene: TRBV29-1; J gene: TRBJ2-3; D gene: .; clone size: many
CDR3 protein: CASSQAYNEQFF; CDR3 DNA: TGTGCCAGCAGCCAAGCCTACAATGAGCAGTTCTTC; V gene: TRBV3-1; J gene: TRBJ2-1; D gene: .; clone size: many
CDR3 protein: CASSLDAVSYNEQFF; CDR3 DNA: TGTGCCAGCAGCTTAGATGCAGTTTCCTACAATGAGCAGTTCTTC; V gene: TRBV7-2; J gene: TRBJ2-1; D gene: .; clone size: few
CDR3 protein: CSARDKECSDTSNQPQHF; CDR3 DNA: TGCAGTGCTAGAGATAAGGAGTGTTCGGATACAAGCAATCAGCCCCAGCATTTT; V gene: TRBV20-1; J gene: TRBJ1-5; D gene: .; clone size: .
CDR3 protein: CASSPTVGLYNSPLHF; CDR3 DNA: TGTGCCAGCAGCCCGACAGTGGGCTTATATAATTCACCCCTCCACTTT; V gene: TRBV14; J gene: TRBJ1-6; D gene: .; clone size: .
CDR3 protein: CASSSGLAASSYNEQFF; CDR3 DNA: TGCGCCAGCAGCTCCGGACTAGCGGCGAGCTCCTACAATGAGCAGTTCTTC; V gene: TRBV5-1; J gene: TRBJ2-1; D gene: TRBD2; clone size: few
CDR3 protein: CATNRGGITEAFF; CDR3 DNA: TGTGCCACAAACAGGGGAGGTATCACTGAAGCTTTCTTT; V gene: TRBV6-1; J gene: TRBJ1-1; D gene: TRBD1; clone size: .
CDR3 protein: CASSLGGAAYGYTF; CDR3 DNA: TGCGCCAGCAGCTTGGGGGGCGCGGCCTATGGCTACACCTTC; V gene: TRBV5-1; J gene: TRBJ1-2; D gene: .; clone size: few
CDR3 protein: CASKQGNSPLHF; CDR3 DNA: TGTGCCAGCAAACAGGGTAATTCACCCCTCCACTTT; V gene: TRBV12-3/TRBV12-4; J gene: TRBJ1-6; D gene: .; clone size: .
CDR3 protein: CASSLGGAEKLFF; CDR3 DNA: TGTGCCAGCAGTTTAGGGGGGGCTGAAAAACTGTTTTTT; V gene: TRBV12-3/TRBV12-4; J gene: TRBJ1-4; D gene: .; clone size: .
CDR3 protein: CSARNLTGNYEQYF; CDR3 DNA: TGCAGTGCTAGAAATTTGACAGGGAACTACGAGCAGTACTTC; V gene: TRBV20-1; J gene: TRBJ2-7; D gene: TRBD1; clone size: few
CDR3 protein: CASSLSLRETQYF; CDR3 DNA: TGTGCCAGCAGTTTATCACTTCGGGAGACCCAGTACTTC; V gene: TRBV27; J gene: TRBJ2-5; D gene: .; clone size: many
CDR3 protein: CAISAAWDNKNIQYF; CDR3 DNA: TGTGCCATCAGTGCAGCCTGGGACAACAAAAACATTCAGTACTTC; V gene: TRBV10-3; J gene: TRBJ2-4; D gene: .; clone size: few
CDR3 protein: CASSVAEGASKVGAEAFF; CDR3 DNA: TGTGCCAGCAGCGTAGCTGAAGGGGCGAGCAAGGTGGGCGCTGAAGCTTTCTTT; V gene: TRBV9; J gene: TRBJ1-1; D gene: .; clone size: few
CDR3 protein: CASSTTGFRETQYF; CDR3 DNA: TGTGCCAGCAGCACGACAGGGTTTAGGGAGACCCAGTACTTC; V gene: TRBV7-2; J gene: TRBJ2-5; D gene: TRBD1; clone size: .
CDR3 protein: CASSPRTENNEKLFF; CDR3 DNA: TGTGCCAGCAGCCCCAGGACGGAAAATAATGAAAAACTGTTTTTT; V gene: TRBV5-5; J gene: TRBJ1-4; D gene: .; clone size: many
CDR3 protein: CASSRTSGETQYF; CDR3 DNA: TGTGCCAGCAGCCGGACTAGCGGGGAGACCCAGTACTTC; V gene: TRBV27; J gene: TRBJ2-5; D gene: TRBD2; clone size: many
CDR3 protein: CASHGTGTLGNEQFF; CDR3 DNA: TGTGCCAGCCATGGAACAGGGACCCTGGGGAATGAGCAGTTCTTC; V gene: TRBV12-3/TRBV12-4; J gene: TRBJ2-1; D gene: .; clone size: .
CDR3 protein: CASSLVTGGINQGTQYF; CDR3 DNA: TGTGCCAGCAGTTTAGTAACAGGGGGCATCAACCAAGGGACCCAGTACTTC; V gene: TRBV12-3/TRBV12-4; J gene: TRBJ2-5; D gene: TRBD1; clone size: few
CDR3 protein: CASSYGGGNTGELFF; CDR3 DNA: TGTGCCAGCAGTTATGGCGGGGGGAACACCGGGGAGCTGTTTTTT; V gene: TRBV12-3/TRBV12-4; J gene: TRBJ2-2; D gene: TRBD2; clone size: few
CDR3 protein: CASSLGQGAYTEAFF; CDR3 DNA: TGCGCCAGCAGCTTGGGACAGGGGGCATACACTGAAGCTTTCTTT; V gene: TRBV5-1; J gene: TRBJ1-1; D gene: TRBD1; clone size: .
CDR3 protein: CASSFPGVEKLFF; CDR3 DNA: TGTGCCAGCAGCTTTCCGGGGGTGGAAAAACTGTTTTTT; V gene: TRBV7-3; J gene: TRBJ1-4; D gene: .; clone size: few
CDR3 protein: CASSLQQGLNYEQYF; CDR3 DNA: TGTGCCAGCAGCTTACAGCAGGGATTAAACTACGAGCAGTACTTC; V gene: TRBV7-9; J gene: TRBJ2-7; D gene: .; clone size: .
CDR3 protein: CASSSGLGLNSGNTIYF; CDR3 DNA: TGCGCCAGCAGCTCTGGACTGGGACTAAACTCTGGAAACACCATATATTTT; V gene: TRBV5-1; J gene: TRBJ1-3; D gene: .; clone size: few
CDR3 protein: CASYFGLAGTMNTEAFF; CDR3 DNA: TGTGCCAGCTATTTTGGGTTGGCAGGAACAATGAACACTGAAGCTTTCTTT; V gene: TRBV7-9; J gene: TRBJ1-1; D gene: .; clone size: .